Listed here are 5 T cell receptor beta chains from one sample, sequenced in a study of CD4 T cells in relation to SARS-CoV-2 and coronaviruses. Unexposed donor CD4+ T cells date from about 2011-2018, before the COVID-19 pandemic. CD4+ T cells were isolated from the cells after 10 days of culture. Their antigen targets remain unknown. Method: immunoSEQ multiplex PCR; TCRdb's copy keeps in-frame clones and lacks some. The sample comprises about 21,000 clones, about 80% of which are singletons, and roughly a sixth rests with the top ten. Material: CD4+ T cells from PBMCs, cultured in vitro. These receptors originate from a human donor in good health.

This chain connects TRBV5-4 to TRBJ1-2; perhaps TRBD1 as D (6 bases). Between the trimmed V and J ends, which lost 2 bases and 5 bases, there was a span of 10 bases. The CDR3 contains 13 residues. Germline V gene data show CDR1 as SGHNT and CDR2 as YYREEE (reference sequence). The CDR3 reads CASSFRTEYGYTF. The CDR3 DNA sequence: TGTGCCAGCAGCTTTAGGACAGAGTATGGCTACACCTTC.

The sample holds one count of this clone. The V gene is TRBV21-1, the J gene TRBJ2-5; the listed D gene, TRBD1, was not tested against the DNA. TRBV21-1 is shown as a pseudogene. The CDR3 has 16 amino acids. In DNA form, the CDR3 reads TGTGCCAGCAACTGCATCCGGGACAGGGTCCAAGAGACCCAGTACTTC. Translation gives CASNCIRDRVQETQYF.

V is TRBV5-5 and J is TRBJ2-7, with unresolved D. Germline assignment: CDR1 SGHKS and CDR2 YYEKEE (reference sequence). This CDR3 comprises 14 residues. V gave up 1 base and J gave up 4 bases, with 12 bases separating them. The DNA for the CDR3 is TGTGCCAGCAGCTTGTTTAGGGTTTCGTACGAGCAGTACTTC. Translating gives CASSLFRVSYEQYF.

V gene TRBV5-1 combines with J gene TRBJ1-3; no firm D call. V was clipped by 0 bases and J by 0 bases, with 13 bases between them. The CDR3 runs to 17 residues. Looked up from germline, CDR1 is SGHRS and CDR2 is YFSETQ. The CDR3 DNA sequence: TGCGCCAGCAGCTTGGCTCTCAGCACCAGCTCTGGAAACACCATATATTTT. Translating it yields CASSLALSTSSGNTIYF.

The rearrangement uses TRBV24-1 and TRBJ1-3; D is ambiguous. The CDR3 spans 14 residues. The V and J ends lost 3 bases and 3 bases respectively, with 8 bases between them. Germline CDR1 is KGHDR and CDR2 is SFDVKD. CDR3 coding DNA: TGTGCCACCAGTGATCCCCGCGTTGGAAACACCATATATTTT. As protein: CATSDPRVGNTIYF.